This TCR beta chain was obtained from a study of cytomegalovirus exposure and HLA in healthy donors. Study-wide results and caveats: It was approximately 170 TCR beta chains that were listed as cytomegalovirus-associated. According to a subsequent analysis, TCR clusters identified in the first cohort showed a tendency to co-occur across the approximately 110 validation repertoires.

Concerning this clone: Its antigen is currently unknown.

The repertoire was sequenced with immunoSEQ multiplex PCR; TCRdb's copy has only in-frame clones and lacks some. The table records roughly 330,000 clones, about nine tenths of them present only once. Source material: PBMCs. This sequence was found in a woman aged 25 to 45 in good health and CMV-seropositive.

CDR3 nucleotide sequence: TGTGCCAGCAGCCCCCTAGGTTCCTACAATGAGCAGTTCTTC. Translating gives CASSPLGSYNEQFF. The gene calls are TRBV4-2 and TRBJ2-1; D not certain. The CDR3 loop spans 14 amino acids. Germline CDR1 and CDR2: LGHNA and YNFKEQ. V gave up 4 bases and J gave up 1 base, with 8 bases separating them.